These 12 T cell receptor beta chains originate from one sample sequenced in a study of cytomegalovirus exposure and HLA in healthy donors. The primer mix had 60 Vbeta and 13 Jbeta primers. Using immunoSEQ multiplex PCR, the repertoire was profiled, and TCRdb retains in-frame clones only, with some absent. Among about 180,000 clones listed, about 75% were seen once. The material sequenced was PBMCs. All receptors come from a female donor in good health and CMV-seronegative.

This chain connects TRBV10-2 to TRBJ2-1; 10 bases fit TRBD2. Germline CDR1 WSHSY, CDR2 SAAADI. The CDR3 has 16 amino acids. After removal of 5 bases from V and 9 bases from J, the junction contained 13 bases not matched to a gene. CDR3 protein: CASSPLSGRGASEQFF. The CDR3 DNA reads TGCGCCAGCAGTCCCTTAAGCGGGAGGGGTGCGAGTGAGCAGTTCTTC.

This clone was recorded once. This chain links TRBV6-5 with TRBJ2-5, with 11 bases lining up with TRBD2. With 8 bases clipped from V and 6 bases from J, the junction kept 8 bases outside the gene matches. CDR1 is MNHEY, CDR2 SVGAGI, per germline. This CDR3 contains 14 residues. As DNA, the CDR3 is TGTGCCAGCTCAACTAGCGGGGGAAAGCAGACCCAGTACTTC. The encoded protein is CASSTSGGKQTQYF.

This clone appeared once. The J gene is TRBJ1-2, the V gene TRBV2; no clear D. This CDR3 is 13 amino acids long. V was shortened by 9 bases and J by 4 bases, with 15 bases between the two germline ends. Germline CDR1 SNHLY, CDR2 FYNNEI. DNA for the CDR3: TGTGCCAGTGAGCGGGGTACCGGCTATGGCTACACCTTC. Protein sequence: CASERGTGYGYTF.

The chain links TRBV29-1 to TRBJ1-2; D gene unclear. Trimming took 7 bases from V and 9 from J, leaving 24 bases between them. The CDR3 is made up of 14 amino acids. Germline loops: CDR1 SQVTM, CDR2 ANQGSEA. In DNA, the CDR3 is TGCAGCGCCGCCGGGCGTTCGGGAGAGTGGAGCTACACCTTC. Encoded protein: CSAAGRSGEWSYTF.

This chain joins TRBV9 and TRBJ1-1; perhaps TRBD1 as D (5 bases). V was cut by 0 bases and J by 10 bases, with 16 bases left in between. CDR3 length: 14 amino acids. Germline CDR1 reads SGDLS; CDR2 reads YYNGEE. In DNA form, the CDR3 reads TGTGCCAGCAGCGTAGCTGGGGGGAGGTCGGGAGCTTTCTTT. It codes for CASSVAGGRSGAFF.

The rearrangement uses TRBV5-8 and TRBJ2-7; 10 bases map to TRBD2. The CDR3 loop spans 17 amino acids. Germline values: CDR1 SGHTS, CDR2 YDEGEE. V lost 2 bases to trimming and J lost 0 bases; unmatched junction nucleotides: 8. The DNA of the CDR3 is TGTGCCAGCAGCTTCGCTAGCGGGGGCCTGAACTCCTACGAGCAGTACTTC. Protein product: CASSFASGGLNSYEQYF.

V gene TRBV30 combines with J gene TRBJ2-6; tentative D call: TRBD1 (5 bases). Germline V gene data show CDR1 as GTSNPN and CDR2 as SVGIG (reference sequence). This CDR3 is 17 amino acids long. The germline V and J ends were trimmed by 2 bases and 4 bases, with 18 bases remaining between them. DNA for the CDR3: TGTGCCTGGAGTCCAAGGACAACTTTGGGGGGGGCCAACGTCCTGACTTTC. Translating gives CAWSPRTTLGGANVLTF.

V gene TRBV19 combines with J gene TRBJ2-2, with 7 nucleotides matching TRBD1. This CDR3 region has 14 residues. CDR1 is LNHDA and CDR2 is SQIVND in the germline V gene (reference sequence). J gave up 6 bases and V 3 bases, and 4 bases lay outside the gene matches. The CDR3 spells CASSIPTGPGELFF. CDR3 bases: TGTGCCAGTAGTATCCCGACAGGGCCCGGGGAGCTGTTTTTT.

This chain connects TRBV18 to TRBJ2-7, with TRBD1 identical over 7 bases. Per germline, CDR1 KGHSH and CDR2 LQKENI. V shed 0 bases and J 4 bases; nucleotides not matched to a gene: 3. The CDR3 consists of 14 residues. In DNA form, the CDR3 reads TGTGCCAGCTCACCACCGGGACAGCCTTACGAGCAGTACTTC. It yields the protein CASSPPGQPYEQYF.

V and J are TRBV29-1 and TRBJ2-7, with 12 bases that match TRBD2. The CDR3 totals 16 residues. From germline, CDR1 is SQVTM and CDR2 ANQGSEA. V shed 0 bases and J 0 bases; nucleotides not matched to a gene: 3. DNA of the CDR3: TGCAGCGTTGAAGAGGGACTAGCGGGCAGCTCCTACGAGCAGTACTTC. Its translation: CSVEEGLAGSSYEQYF.

This clone was counted only a few times. The chain joins TRBV4-3 to TRBJ1-1; D is undetermined. V gave up 0 bases and J gave up 7 bases, with 12 bases separating them. Germline V CDR1 and CDR2: LGHNA, YSLEER. The CDR3 contains 14 residues. The CDR3 reads CASSQDDGVGEAFF. DNA of the CDR3: TGCGCCAGCAGCCAAGACGACGGGGTGGGTGAAGCTTTCTTT.

This clone was counted between two and nine times. The CDR3 sequence: CASSSPSVGLAGELFF. CDR3 nucleotides: TGCGCCAGCAGTTCACCTAGCGTAGGCCTCGCCGGGGAGCTGTTTTTT. The rearrangement joins TRBV5-1 to TRBJ2-2; TRBD2 is a possible D gene (6 bases). This CDR3 region has 16 residues. The ends were cut back, 5 bases at V and 6 bases at J, with 20 bases in the middle. Per the germline V gene, CDR1 is SGHRS and CDR2 is YFSETQ.